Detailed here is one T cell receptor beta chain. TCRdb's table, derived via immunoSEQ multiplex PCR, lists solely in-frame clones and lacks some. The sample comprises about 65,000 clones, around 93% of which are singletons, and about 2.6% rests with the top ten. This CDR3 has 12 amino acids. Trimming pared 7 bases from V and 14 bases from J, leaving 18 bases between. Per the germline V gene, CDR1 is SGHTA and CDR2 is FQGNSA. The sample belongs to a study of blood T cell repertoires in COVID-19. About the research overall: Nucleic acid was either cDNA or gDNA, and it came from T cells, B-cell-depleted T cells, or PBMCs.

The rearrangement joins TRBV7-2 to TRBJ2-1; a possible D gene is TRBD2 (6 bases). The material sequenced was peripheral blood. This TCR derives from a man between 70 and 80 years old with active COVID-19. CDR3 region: CASTSQDREKFF. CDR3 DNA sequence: TGTGCCAGCACCTCCCAAGATCGGGAGAAGTTCTTC. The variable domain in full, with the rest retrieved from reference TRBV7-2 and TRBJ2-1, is GAGVSQSPSNKVTEKGKDVELRCDPISGHTALYWYRQSLGQGLEFLIYFQGNSAPDKSGLPSDRFSAERTGGSVSTLTIQRTQQEDSAVYLCASTSQDREKFFGPGTRLTVL.